A selection of T cell receptor beta chains follows, all from one sample in a study of T-cell memory formation after mild COVID-19. TCRdb itself ran the 5' RACE reads through MiXCR, one entry per CDR3 protein. The repertoire includes under 90,000 distinct CDR3 sequences, around 13% of them detected once, and 31% sits in the top ten. Input material: PBMCs or a T cell subset sorted from them (not recorded which). The source is an adult woman who had mild COVID-19 (a few samples of this study predate the infection). Cell type and time point are not known. CDR3s include the opening cysteine and the closing phenylalanine or tryptophan. A D gene is named only where the DNA matches it firmly. Some rows mark clone size as missing; the rest say once, few, many or name a class of expanded clone.

-,TRBJ2-7,TRBV28,-,TGTGCCACTATGAGCGAGCAGTACTTC,CATMSEQYF
-,TRBJ1-2,TRBV13,few,TGTGCCAGCAGCTTAGCGGGCCAGCTGGGGTATGGCTACACCTTC,CASSLAGQLGYGYTF
-,TRBJ2-7,TRBV18,-,TGTGCCAGCTCACCCGCCGGGGGAAGCTCCTACGAGCAGTACTTC,CASSPAGGSSYEQYF
TRBD1,TRBJ2-7,TRBV24-1,many,TGTGCCACCAGTGATTTTGGAAGGACAGGGTTCTACGAGCAGTACTTC,CATSDFGRTGFYEQYF
-,TRBJ2-1,TRBV20-1,-,TGCAGTGCCAAGACAGGGAGGGGTGAGCAGTTCTTC,CSAKTGRGEQFF
-,TRBJ2-7,TRBV3-1,-,TGTGCCAGCAGCCGCGGACGGAGGGGCTCCTACGAGCAGTACTTC,CASSRGRRGSYEQYF
TRBD1,TRBJ2-7,TRBV18,-,TGTGCCAGCTCACCAACGGACAGGCAATTCTACGAGCAGTACTTC,CASSPTDRQFYEQYF
-,TRBJ2-2,TRBV12-3/TRBV12-4,-,TGTGCCAGCATACTCCAGGTCGGGAGCGCCGGGGAGCTGTTTTTT,CASILQVGSAGELFF
-,TRBJ2-1,TRBV6-6,-,TGTGCCAGCAGTTCTCCCACCCTTATGACAGGGAGGGACAATGAGCAGTTCTTC,CASSSPTLMTGRDNEQFF
TRBD1,TRBJ2-7,TRBV30,-,TGTGCCTACCGGGACAGGGGATACTACGAGCAGTACTTC,CAYRDRGYYEQYF
-,TRBJ2-7,TRBV27,few,TGTGCCAGCAAGTTTGGGGGCCGTTCCGAGCAGTACTTC,CASKFGGRSEQYF
TRBD2,TRBJ2-7,TRBV4-2,few,TGTGCCAGCAGCCAGGAAAGCGGGGGGGCCTACGAGCAGTACTTC,CASSQESGGAYEQYF
-,TRBJ2-7,TRBV25-1,-,TGTGCCAGCAGTGGCCTGGACGGGAGCTCCTACGAGCAGTACTTC,CASSGLDGSSYEQYF
-,TRBJ2-1,TRBV11-2,many,TGTGCCAGCAGCATTCTCAGGGGAGGAGGGGATGAGCAGTTCTTC,CASSILRGGGDEQFF
TRBD2,TRBJ2-3,TRBV4-3,few,TGCGCCAGCAGCCACCACGAGCGGGAGAGCGCAGATACGCAGTATTTT,CASSHHERESADTQYF
-,TRBJ2-1,TRBV4-1,-,TGCGCCAGCAGAGGAAGAGCGGATAATCCCTCCTACAATGAGCAGTTCTTC,CASRGRADNPSYNEQFF
-,TRBJ1-5,TRBV20-1,few,TGCAGTGCTAGAGATCGGTCCGGCCCCTCTTATAGCAATCAGCCCCAGCATTTT,CSARDRSGPSYSNQPQHF
-,TRBJ2-6,TRBV10-3,-,TGTGCCATCAGTGAGGCGTGGGGTGGCTCTGGGGCCAACGTCCTGACTTTC,CAISEAWGGSGANVLTF
-,TRBJ2-2,TRBV5-5,-,TGTGCCAGCAGCTGGGGGGACCGTAGCCGAACAGCCGGGGAGCTGTTTTTT,CASSWGDRSRTAGELFF
TRBD2,TRBJ2-5,TRBV4-1,-,TGCGCCAGCAGCCAAGCTAGCGGGGGGCTAAAAGAGACCCAGTACTTC,CASSQASGGLKETQYF
TRBD1,TRBJ2-7,TRBV24-1,-,TGTGCCACCAGTGATTTCAGTTCGGGGGACAGGGTAAAGCAGTACTTC,CATSDFSSGDRVKQYF
-,TRBJ2-7,TRBV7-2,-,TGTGCCAGCAGTTATTCGTGGGAGTACGAGCAGTACTTC,CASSYSWEYEQYF
TRBD2,TRBJ2-3,TRBV5-1,few,TGCGCCAGCAGCTTGGAGGGACTAGCGTCCCCGGCGGGCACAGATACGCAGTATTTT,CASSLEGLASPAGTDTQYF
-,TRBJ1-1,TRBV20-1,few,TGCAGTGCTAGAGATCTCATGTCTGAAGCTTTCTTT,CSARDLMSEAFF
TRBD2,TRBJ2-3,TRBV7-6,-,TGTGCCAGCAGCCTATCCCCTAGCGGGAGCAGCACAGATACGCAGTATTTT,CASSLSPSGSSTDTQYF
-,TRBJ1-5,TRBV4-2,few,TGTGCCAGCAGCCAAGGGGCTGGGGGAAATCAGCCCCAGCATTTT,CASSQGAGGNQPQHF
TRBD2,TRBJ2-2,TRBV29-1,-,TGCAGCGTGCCCCCGGCCGGGACTAGCGACACCGGGGAGCTGTTTTTT,CSVPPAGTSDTGELFF
-,TRBJ1-1,TRBV3-1,-,TGTGCCAGCAGCCAAGATCCATTTGGGTTAAACACTGAAGCTTTCTTT,CASSQDPFGLNTEAFF
TRBD2,TRBJ2-6,TRBV7-6,-,TGTGCCAGCAGCTACGAACTAGCGGGTTCTGGGGCCAACGTCCTGACTTTC,CASSYELAGSGANVLTF
-,TRBJ2-2,TRBV7-9,few,TGTGCCAGCAGCCCTGGGGGAATCGGGGAGCTGTTTTTT,CASSPGGIGELFF
-,TRBJ1-1,TRBV11-2,few,TGTGCCAGCAGCATTGATCCCGTGACGGTGAACACTGAAGCTTTCTTT,CASSIDPVTVNTEAFF
-,TRBJ2-5,TRBV20-1,-,TGCAGTGCTAGATACGGGGGACAAGAGACCCAGTACTTC,CSARYGGQETQYF